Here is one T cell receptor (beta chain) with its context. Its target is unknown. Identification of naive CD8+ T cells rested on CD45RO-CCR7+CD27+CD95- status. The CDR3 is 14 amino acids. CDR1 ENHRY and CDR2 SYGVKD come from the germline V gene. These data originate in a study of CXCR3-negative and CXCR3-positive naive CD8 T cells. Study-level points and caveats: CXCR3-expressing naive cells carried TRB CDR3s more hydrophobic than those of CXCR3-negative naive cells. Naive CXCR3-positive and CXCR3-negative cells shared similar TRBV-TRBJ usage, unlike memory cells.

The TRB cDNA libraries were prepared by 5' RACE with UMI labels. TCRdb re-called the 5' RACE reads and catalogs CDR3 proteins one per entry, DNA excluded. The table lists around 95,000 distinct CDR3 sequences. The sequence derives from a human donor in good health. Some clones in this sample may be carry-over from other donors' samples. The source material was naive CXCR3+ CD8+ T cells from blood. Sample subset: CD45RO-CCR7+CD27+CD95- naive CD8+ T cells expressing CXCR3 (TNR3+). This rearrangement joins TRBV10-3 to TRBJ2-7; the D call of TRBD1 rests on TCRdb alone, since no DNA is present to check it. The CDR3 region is CAISVTGVSYEQYF.